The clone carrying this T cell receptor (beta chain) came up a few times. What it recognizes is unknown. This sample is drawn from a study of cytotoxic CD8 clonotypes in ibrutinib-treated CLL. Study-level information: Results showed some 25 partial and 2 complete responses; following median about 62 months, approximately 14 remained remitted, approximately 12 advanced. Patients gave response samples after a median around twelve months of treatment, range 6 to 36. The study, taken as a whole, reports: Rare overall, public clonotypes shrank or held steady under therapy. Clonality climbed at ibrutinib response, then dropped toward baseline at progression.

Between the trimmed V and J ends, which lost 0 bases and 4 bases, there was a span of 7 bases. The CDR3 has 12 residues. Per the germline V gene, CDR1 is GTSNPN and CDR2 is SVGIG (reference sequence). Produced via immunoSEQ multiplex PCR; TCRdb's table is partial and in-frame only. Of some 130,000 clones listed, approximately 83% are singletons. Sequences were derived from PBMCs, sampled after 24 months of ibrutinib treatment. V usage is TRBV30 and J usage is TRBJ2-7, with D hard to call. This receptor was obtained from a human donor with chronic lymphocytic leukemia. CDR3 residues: CAWSVSVYEQYF. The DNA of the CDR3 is TGTGCCTGGAGTGTTTCGGTGTACGAGCAGTACTTC.